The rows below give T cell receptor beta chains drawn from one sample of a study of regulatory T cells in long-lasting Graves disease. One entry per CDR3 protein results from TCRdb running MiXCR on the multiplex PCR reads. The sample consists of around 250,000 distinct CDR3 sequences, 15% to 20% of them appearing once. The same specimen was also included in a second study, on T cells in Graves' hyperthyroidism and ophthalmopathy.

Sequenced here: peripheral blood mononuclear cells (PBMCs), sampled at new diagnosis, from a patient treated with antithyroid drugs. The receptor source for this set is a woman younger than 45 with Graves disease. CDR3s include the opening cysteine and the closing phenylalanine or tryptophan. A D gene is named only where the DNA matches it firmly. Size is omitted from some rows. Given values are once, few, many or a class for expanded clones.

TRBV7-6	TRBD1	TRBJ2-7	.	CAGSLEITGGSNEQYF	TGTGCCGGCAGCTTAGAAATTACAGGGGGTTCTAACGAGCAGTACTTC
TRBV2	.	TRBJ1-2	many	CASRMEDYGYTF	TGTGCCAGCAGAATGGAGGACTATGGCTACACCTTC
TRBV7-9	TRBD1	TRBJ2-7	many	CASSSGQGSQGYEQYF	TGTGCCAGCAGCTCGGGACAGGGGAGCCAAGGCTACGAGCAGTACTTC
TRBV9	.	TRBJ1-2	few	CASSLREHYGYTF	TGTGCCAGCAGCCTCAGAGAACACTATGGCTACACCTTC
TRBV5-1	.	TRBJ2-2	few	CASIQNTGELFF	TGCGCCAGCATCCAGAACACCGGGGAGCTGTTTTTT
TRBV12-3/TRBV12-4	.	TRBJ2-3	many	CASSPDRDTQYF	TGTGCCAGCAGTCCCGACCGGGATACGCAGTATTTT
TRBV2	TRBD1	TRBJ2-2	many	CASGTGISGELFF	TGTGCCTCGGGGACAGGGATATCCGGGGAGCTGTTTTTT
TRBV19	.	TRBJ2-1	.	CASTIGYEQFF	TGTGCCAGTACCATCGGGTATGAGCAGTTCTTC
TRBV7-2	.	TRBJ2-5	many	CASSLARNQETQYF	TGTGCCAGCAGCTTAGCCAGAAACCAAGAGACCCAGTACTTC
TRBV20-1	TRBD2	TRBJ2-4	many	CSARDFATSGVNIQYF	TGCAGTGCTAGAGATTTCGCGACTAGCGGGGTGAACATTCAGTACTTC
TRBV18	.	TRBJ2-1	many	CASSPRPGPDEQFF	TGTGCCAGCTCACCTCGGCCTGGACCCGATGAGCAGTTCTTC
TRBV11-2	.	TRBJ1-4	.	CASSPRLSATNEKLFF	TGTGCCAGCAGCCCCAGACTGTCCGCAACTAATGAAAAACTGTTTTTT
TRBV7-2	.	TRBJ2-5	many	CASSFRVGTQTQYF	TGTGCCAGCAGCTTTCGGGTCGGCACCCAGACCCAGTACTTC
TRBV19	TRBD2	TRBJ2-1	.	CASNSPGTSGGNEQFF	TGTGCCAGTAATTCCCCTGGGACTAGCGGGGGCAATGAGCAGTTCTTC
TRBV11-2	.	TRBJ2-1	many	CASSLGAGGGEQFF	TGTGCCAGCAGCTTAGGAGCCGGAGGGGGTGAGCAGTTCTTC
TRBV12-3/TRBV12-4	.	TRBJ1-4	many	CASRDSRGNEKLFF	TGTGCCAGCAGAGACAGCCGGGGGAATGAAAAACTGTTTTTT
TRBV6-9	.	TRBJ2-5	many	CASSYNLASETQYF	TGTGCCAGCAGTTACAACCTAGCATCAGAGACCCAGTACTTC
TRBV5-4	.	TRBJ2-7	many	CASSWYEQYF	TGTGCCAGCAGCTGGTACGAGCAGTACTTC
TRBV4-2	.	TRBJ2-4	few	CASSQLIGGDIQYF	TGTGCCAGCAGCCAATTAATAGGGGGGGACATTCAGTACTTC
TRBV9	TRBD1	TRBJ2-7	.	CASSTAGTGDHEQYF	TGTGCCAGCAGCACAGCCGGGACAGGGGACCACGAGCAGTACTTC
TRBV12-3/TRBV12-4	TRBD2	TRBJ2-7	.	CASTLAGGSPYEQYF	TGTGCCAGCACCCTCGCGGGGGGATCACCCTACGAGCAGTACTTC
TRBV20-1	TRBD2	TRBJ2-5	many	CSAEVVGGYQETQYF	TGCAGTGCGGAGGTTGTCGGGGGGTACCAAGAGACCCAGTACTTC
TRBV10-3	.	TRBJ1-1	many	CAISAHMTDARMNTEAFF	TGTGCCATCAGTGCCCACATGACGGACGCTCGGATGAACACTGAAGCTTTCTTT
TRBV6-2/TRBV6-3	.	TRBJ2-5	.	CASRFGQTETQYF	TGTGCCAGTCGTTTTGGGCAGACGGAGACCCAGTACTTC
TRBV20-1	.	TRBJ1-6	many	CSAPQSRDLPLHF	TGCAGTGCCCCTCAGTCCAGGGACCTCCCCCTCCACTTT
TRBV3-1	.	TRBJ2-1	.	CASSPPGRHNEQFF	TGTGCCAGCAGCCCCCCGGGACGCCACAATGAGCAGTTCTTC
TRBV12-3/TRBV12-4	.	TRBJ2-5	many	CASSFGRRETQYF	TGTGCCAGCAGCTTCGGACGTAGGGAGACCCAGTACTTC
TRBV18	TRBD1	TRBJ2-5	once	CASSSTGGYVEETQYF	TGTGCCAGCTCATCGACAGGGGGATATGTTGAAGAGACCCAGTACTTC
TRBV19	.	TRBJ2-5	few	CASSISSEAQETQYF	TGTGCCAGTAGTATTTCTAGCGAGGCTCAAGAGACCCAGTACTTC
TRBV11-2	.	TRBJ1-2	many	CASSLGPDSNYGYTF	TGTGCCAGCAGCTTAGGACCCGACAGTAACTATGGCTACACCTTC
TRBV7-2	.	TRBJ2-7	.	CASSLAFGQRLSSYEQYF	TGTGCCAGCAGCTTAGCGTTCGGTCAGCGCCTGAGCTCCTACGAGCAGTACTTC
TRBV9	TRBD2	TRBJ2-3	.	CASSVVWTGGGVTDTQYF	TGTGCCAGCAGCGTAGTTTGGACGGGCGGGGGGGTCACAGATACGCAGTATTTT
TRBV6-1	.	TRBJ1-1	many	CASRGSAGMNTEAFF	TGTGCCAGCAGGGGATCGGCAGGGATGAACACTGAAGCTTTCTTT
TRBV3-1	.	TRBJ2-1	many	CASSQSSRDNEQFF	TGTGCCAGCAGCCAATCGTCCAGGGACAATGAGCAGTTCTTC
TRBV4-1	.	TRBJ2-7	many	CASSQPDRSYEQYF	TGCGCCAGCAGCCAACCGGACAGATCCTACGAGCAGTACTTC
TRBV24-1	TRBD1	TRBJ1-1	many	CATSDFHRGISAFF	TGTGCCACCAGTGATTTCCACAGGGGAATAAGTGCTTTCTTT
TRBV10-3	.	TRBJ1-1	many	CAISEGPGSQAFF	TGTGCCATCAGTGAGGGGCCCGGGTCCCAAGCTTTCTTT
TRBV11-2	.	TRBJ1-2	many	CASSSPTASHPGYTF	TGTGCCAGCAGCTCCCCCACCGCCTCTCACCCCGGCTACACCTTC
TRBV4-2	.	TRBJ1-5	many	CASSQDRSGPQHF	TGTGCCAGCAGCCAAGATAGGTCCGGGCCCCAGCATTTT
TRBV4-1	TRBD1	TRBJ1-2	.	CASAGTGGRGYGYTF	TGCGCCAGCGCCGGGACAGGGGGTCGGGGCTATGGCTACACCTTC
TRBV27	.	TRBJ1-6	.	CASSLLLSDSPLHF	TGTGCCAGCAGTCTCTTACTCTCAGATTCACCCCTCCACTTT
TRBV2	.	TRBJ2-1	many	CASRESTGFLNEQFF	TGTGCCAGCAGAGAGAGCACAGGGTTTCTAAATGAGCAGTTCTTC
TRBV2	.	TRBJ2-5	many	CASSTGWETQYF	TGTGCCAGCAGTACGGGGTGGGAGACCCAGTACTTC
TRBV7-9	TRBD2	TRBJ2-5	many	CASSDQLAGSLSRETQYF	TGTGCCAGCAGCGACCAACTAGCGGGGTCTCTTAGTAGAGAGACCCAGTACTTC
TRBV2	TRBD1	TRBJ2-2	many	CASSERDRNTGELFF	TGTGCCAGCAGTGAAAGGGACAGGAACACCGGGGAGCTGTTTTTT
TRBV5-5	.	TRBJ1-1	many	CASGHLGDTEAFF	TGTGCCAGCGGCCATTTGGGGGACACTGAAGCTTTCTTT
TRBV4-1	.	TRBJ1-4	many	CASSQDRLGRINEKLFF	TGCGCCAGCAGCCAAGATCGGTTGGGACGGATTAATGAAAAACTGTTTTTT